One sample yielded the 18 T cell receptor beta chains listed below, sequenced in a study of blood T cell repertoires in COVID-19. Sequenced by immunoSEQ multiplex PCR; TCRdb stores in-frame clones only, minus some. The sample shows around 200,000 clones, 85% to 90% of them seen only once. The sample was peripheral blood. The receptors shown here come from a man between 65 and 85 years old with active or convalescent COVID-19.

V and J are TRBV7-2 and TRBJ2-7, with a possible D match to TRBD1 (6 bases). Trimming cost V 3 bases and J 0 bases, with 9 bases left between them. CDR3 length equals 14 residues. Germline V lookup: CDR1 SGHTA, CDR2 FQGNSA. CDR3 DNA sequence: TGTGCCAGCAGCTTGCAGGGGAGCTCCTACGAGCAGTACTTC. Protein sequence: CASSLQGSSYEQYF.

The chain is built from TRBV19 and TRBJ2-5; 7 positions match TRBD1. V trimming: 5 bases; J trimming: 7 bases; junction bases outside the gene matches: 7. Germline CDR1 reads LNHDA; CDR2 reads SQIVND (reference sequence). The CDR3 has 13 residues. CDR3 DNA sequence: TGTGCCAGTAGTTACGACAGGGACAGGACCCAGTACTTC. Protein product: CASSYDRDRTQYF.

Concerning this clone itself: The junction departs from germline at one end; a sequencing error may be responsible. V is TRBV7-2 and J is TRBJ1-4; 10 nucleotides line up with TRBD1. CDR1 and CDR2 from the germline V gene are SGHTA and FQGNSA. The CDR3 is made up of 14 amino acids. The CDR3 sequence is CASSSQGQGTTVVF. Written as DNA, the CDR3 is TGTGCCAGCAGCTCACAGGGACAGGGGACAACAGTAGTTTTT.

The rearrangement joins TRBV7-9 to TRBJ2-6; 11 positions agree with TRBD1. Germline values: CDR1 SEHNR, CDR2 FQNEAQ (reference sequence). With V trimmed by 4 bases and J by 3 bases, 11 bases remained unmatched. The length of the CDR3 is 19 residues. The CDR3 region has the DNA TGTGCCAGCAGCTCGCCTGGCGGACAGGGGGCGTATGGGGCCAACGTCCTGACTTTC. This translates into CASSSPGGQGAYGANVLTF.

The rearrangement uses TRBV15 and TRBJ2-1; D uncertain. V was clipped by 0 bases and J by 7 bases, with 4 bases between them. Germline values: CDR1 LNHNV, CDR2 YYDKDF (reference sequence). This CDR3 region has 12 residues. CDR3 in DNA: TGTGCCACCAGCAGAGATCATAATGAGCAGTTCTTC. This translates into CATSRDHNEQFF.

This clone showed up just once. This chain joins TRBV5-1 and TRBJ2-7; 9 bases fit TRBD1. Germline loops: CDR1 SGHRS, CDR2 YFSETQ. The CDR3 loop spans 15 amino acids. After removal of 4 bases from V and 7 bases from J, the junction contained 12 bases not matched to a gene. The CDR3 is CASSLSGTGNGEQYF. The CDR3 DNA reads TGCGCCAGCAGCCTATCCGGGACAGGGAATGGTGAGCAGTACTTC.

The V call is TRBV6-2 or TRBV6-3, the J call TRBJ2-1; 11 bases agree with TRBD2. The V gene's germline CDR1 is MNHEY and CDR2 SVGEGT. This CDR3 is built from 15 residues. The ends lost 6 bases at V and 12 bases at J; junction bases unmatched: 13. Here the CDR3 DNA reads TGTGCCAGCAGCCTAAGAGGGCTAGCGGGGGGTCGGCAGTTCTTC. Its protein product is CASSLRGLAGGRQFF.

The chain carries TRBV7-8 and TRBJ1-5; D ambiguous. Trimming removed 8 bases at V and 5 bases at J, with 13 bases between. The germline CDR1 and CDR2 sequences are SGHVS and FQNEAQ. This CDR3 is 13 amino acids long. This CDR3 is CASGIPGYQPQHF. CDR3 nucleotides: TGTGCCAGCGGAATTCCGGGGTATCAGCCCCAGCATTTT.

The genes are TRBV4-3 and TRBJ2-1; the match to TRBD1 covers 7 bases. J was trimmed by 12 bases and V by 3 bases; bases with no gene match: 5. The germline CDR1 and CDR2 sequences are LGHNA and YSLEER. This CDR3 is built from 12 residues. The chain's CDR3 is CASSHRRGPQFF. Written as DNA, the CDR3 is TGCGCCAGCAGCCATCGAAGGGGGCCGCAGTTCTTC.

This chain joins TRBV28 and TRBJ2-3, with D possibly matching TRBD2 (6 bases). Germline V gene sequence: CDR1 MDHEN, CDR2 SYDVKM. Trimming took 10 bases from V and 2 from J, leaving 16 bases between them. The CDR3 has 14 amino acids. CDR3 sequence reads: CATTAGSYTDTQYF. The CDR3 DNA follows: TGTGCCACCACCGCGGGGTCATACACAGATACGCAGTATTTT.

The rearrangement uses TRBV6-2 or TRBV6-3 and TRBJ2-5, with TRBD1 matching over 9 bases. Germline CDR1 is MNHEY and CDR2 is SVGEGT. The CDR3 loop spans 16 amino acids. V shed 5 bases and J 5 bases; nucleotides not matched to a gene: 12. CDR3 nucleotide sequence: TGTGCCAGCAGTAACGGACAGGGGCTGGGGTCGGAGACCCAGTACTTC. This gives the protein CASSNGQGLGSETQYF.

V gene TRBV27 combines with J gene TRBJ2-5, with D unclear. The CDR3 is made up of 15 amino acids. The germline V and J ends were trimmed by 0 bases and 5 bases, with 13 bases remaining between them. CDR1 MNHEY and CDR2 SMNVEV come from the germline V gene (reference sequence). The CDR3 region has the DNA TGTGCCAGCAGTTTATCCCCGCTTTGGGCGGAGACCCAGTACTTC. Protein sequence: CASSLSPLWAETQYF.

V usage is TRBV5-1 and J usage is TRBJ2-3; D perhaps matches TRBD2 (5 bases). The length of the CDR3 is 15 residues. V was trimmed by 8 bases and J by 3 bases, leaving 19 bases between them. The germline V gene encodes CDR1 SGHRS and CDR2 YFSETQ. The CDR3 sequence: CASNPGSGGTDTQYF. DNA of the CDR3: TGCGCCAGTAACCCTGGGTCCGGAGGAACAGATACGCAGTATTTT. Full variable domain (remainder filled in from reference TRBV5-1 and TRBJ2-3): KAGVTQTPRYLIKTRGQQVTLSCSPISGHRSVSWYQQTPGQGLQFLFEYFSETQRNKGNFPGRFSGRQFSNSRSEMNVSTLELGDSALYLCASNPGSGGTDTQYFGPGTRLTVL.

The chain has TRBV18 and TRBJ2-1; 8 bases are a match to TRBD2. The V and J ends lost 3 bases and 2 bases, in that order; junction bases with no gene match: 6. The CDR3 loop spans 16 amino acids. Looked up from germline, CDR1 is KGHSH and CDR2 is LQKENI. This CDR3 is CASSPEREPPYNEQFF. CDR3 DNA sequence: TGTGCCAGCTCACCGGAGCGGGAGCCCCCCTACAATGAGCAGTTCTTC.

The chain carries TRBV2 and TRBJ2-7, with 10 bases lining up with TRBD1. The germline V gene encodes CDR1 SNHLY and CDR2 FYNNEI. The V gene end was trimmed by 7 bases and the J gene end by 5 bases; junction bases not matched to a gene: 5. CDR3 length equals 13 residues. The CDR3 DNA follows: TGTGCCAGCAATGGGGACAGGGGTGACGAGCAGTACTTC. Translation gives CASNGDRGDEQYF. The variable domain in full, with the rest retrieved from reference TRBV2 and TRBJ2-7, is EPEVTQTPSHQVTQMGQEVILRCVPISNHLYFYWYRQILGQKVEFLVSFYNNEISEKSEIFDDQFSVERPDGSNFTLKIRSTKLEDSAMYFCASNGDRGDEQYFGPGTRLTVT.

This chain links TRBV10-2 with TRBJ1-6; D is undetermined. Trimming left V 6 bases short and J 0 bases short, with 15 bases between. CDR1 WSHSY and CDR2 SAAADI come from the germline V gene. The CDR3 contains 17 residues. CDR3 sequence (DNA): TGCGCCAGCAGGACCCGACAAACTAGCTCCTATAATTCACCCCTCCACTTT. It is translated as CASRTRQTSSYNSPLHF.

This chain uses TRBV27 with TRBJ1-1; D is possibly TRBD1 (5 bases). Trimming took off 1 base at V and 1 base at J, with 7 bases between the two ends. This CDR3 is built from 14 residues. Germline V gene data show CDR1 as MNHEY and CDR2 as SMNVEV (reference sequence). The CDR3, as DNA: TGTGCCAGCAGTTTATGGCAGGGGAACACTGAAGCTTTCTTT. It translates to CASSLWQGNTEAFF.

The J gene is TRBJ2-3, the V gene TRBV9; perhaps TRBD2 as D (6 bases). The CDR3 runs 12 residues. Germline V CDR1 and CDR2: SGDLS, YYNGEE. Trimming pared 10 bases from V and 1 base from J, leaving 10 bases between. The CDR3 spells CARGNGTDTQYF. DNA of the CDR3: TGTGCCCGGGGGAATGGCACAGATACGCAGTATTTT.